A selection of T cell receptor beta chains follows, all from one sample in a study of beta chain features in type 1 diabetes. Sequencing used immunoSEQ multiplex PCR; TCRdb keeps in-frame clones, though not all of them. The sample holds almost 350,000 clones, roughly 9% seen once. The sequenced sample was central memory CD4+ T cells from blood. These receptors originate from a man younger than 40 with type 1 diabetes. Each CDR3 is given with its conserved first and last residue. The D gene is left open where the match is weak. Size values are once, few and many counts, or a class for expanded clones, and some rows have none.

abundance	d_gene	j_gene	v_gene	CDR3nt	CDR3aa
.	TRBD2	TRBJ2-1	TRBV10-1	TGCGCCAGCAGTAGCGGGGTTAAACGGAATGAGCAGTTCTTC	CASSSGVKRNEQFF
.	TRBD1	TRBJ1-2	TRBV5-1	TGCGCCAGCAGCCGTGACAGGGCAGATGGCTACACCTTC	CASSRDRADGYTF
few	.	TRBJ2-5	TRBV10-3	TGTGCCATCGCCCGCGGGGCCCAAGAGACCCAGTACTTC	CAIARGAQETQYF
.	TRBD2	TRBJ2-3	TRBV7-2	TGTGCCAGCAGCCCTAGACTAGCGGGGGACACAGATACGCAGTATTTT	CASSPRLAGDTDTQYF
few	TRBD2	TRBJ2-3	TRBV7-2	TGTGCCAGCAGCTTAGCTCCGGGAGGCGGCACAGATACGCAGTATTTT	CASSLAPGGGTDTQYF
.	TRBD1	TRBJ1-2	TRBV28	TGTGCCAGCAGTTTATCCATACAGGGGAACTATGGCTACACCTTC	CASSLSIQGNYGYTF
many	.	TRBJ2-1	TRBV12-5	TGTGCTAGTGGTCGTAGCTATGAGCAGTTCTTC	CASGRSYEQFF
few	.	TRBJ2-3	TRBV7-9	TGTGCCAGCAGCTTAAACAGCGTGGGCACAGATACGCAGTATTTT	CASSLNSVGTDTQYF
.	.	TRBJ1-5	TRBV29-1	TGCAGCGTTGGTCTACCCAATCAGCCCCAGCATTTT	CSVGLPNQPQHF
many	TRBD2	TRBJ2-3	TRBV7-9	TGTGCCAGCAGCCCTAGCGGGGGCACAGATACGCAGTATTTT	CASSPSGGTDTQYF
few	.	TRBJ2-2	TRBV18	TGTGCCAGCTCACCATATCCGGGGGCGAACACCGGGGAGCTGTTTTTT	CASSPYPGANTGELFF
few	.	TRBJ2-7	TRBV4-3	TGCGCCAGCAGCCAAGATACGGGGCTTGCCTACGAGCAGTACTTC	CASSQDTGLAYEQYF
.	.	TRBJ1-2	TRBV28	TGTGCCAGCACGGATTTTCGCGGCTACACCTTC	CASTDFRGYTF
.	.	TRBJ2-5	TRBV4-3	TGCGCCAGCAGCCAGCATAGTATATACAGGGAATCGGATGAGACCCAGTACTTC	CASSQHSIYRESDETQYF
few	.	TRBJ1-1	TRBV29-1	TGCAGCGTGACACAGCTGAACACTGAAGCTTTCTTT	CSVTQLNTEAFF
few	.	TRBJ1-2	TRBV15	TGTGCCACCAGCAGAGGTCCCGGATTAAACTATGGCTACACCTTC	CATSRGPGLNYGYTF
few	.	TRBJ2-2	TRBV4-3	TGCGCCAGCAGCCAAGACGGGCCAGGTTCGAACACCGGGGAGCTGTTTTTT	CASSQDGPGSNTGELFF
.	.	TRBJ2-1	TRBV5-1	TGCGCCAGCAGCTTTGGACAGAACTCCTACAATGAGCAGTTCTTC	CASSFGQNSYNEQFF
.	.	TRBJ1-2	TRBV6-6	TGTGCCAGCACATCAACAGGGACCGGCTATGGCTACACCTTC	CASTSTGTGYGYTF
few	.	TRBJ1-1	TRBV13	TGTGCCAGCAGCTTAGAAATCGGCAGCACTGAAGCTTTCTTT	CASSLEIGSTEAFF
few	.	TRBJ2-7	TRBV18	TGTGCCAGCTCACCACCGGGATGGACGGAGACCTACGAGCAGTACTTC	CASSPPGWTETYEQYF
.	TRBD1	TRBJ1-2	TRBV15	TGTGCCACCAGCAGAGGGGGACAGGGACAGGGGGTCTATGGCTACACCTTC	CATSRGGQGQGVYGYTF
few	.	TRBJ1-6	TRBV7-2	TGTGCCAGCAGCTTAGTTGGCCTCTTCGCGGGTTCACCCCTCCACTTT	CASSLVGLFAGSPLHF
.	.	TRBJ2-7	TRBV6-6	TGTGCCAGCAGTTACTCGGGAGAGTCCTACGAGCAGTACTTC	CASSYSGESYEQYF
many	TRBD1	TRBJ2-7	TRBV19	TGTGCCAGTAGTATGCAGGGGGCGATTCTCTACGAGCAGTACTTC	CASSMQGAILYEQYF
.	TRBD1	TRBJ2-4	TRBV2	TGTGCCAGCGATGACAGGGCGAGGGGCAAAAACATTCAGTACTTC	CASDDRARGKNIQYF
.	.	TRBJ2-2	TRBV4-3	TGCGCCAGCAGCCCTCTGCGGCAGGCGATCACCGGGGAGCTGTTTTTT	CASSPLRQAITGELFF
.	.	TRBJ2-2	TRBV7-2	TGTGCCAGCAGCTTAGGCAGCGCCGGGGAGCTGTTTTTT	CASSLGSAGELFF
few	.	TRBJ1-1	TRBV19	TGTGCCAGTGTGTCGACTGCTATGAACACTGAAGCTTTCTTT	CASVSTAMNTEAFF
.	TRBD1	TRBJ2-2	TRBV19	TGTGCCAGTAGTCCACGACAGGGGGAACCCGGGGAGCTGTTTTTT	CASSPRQGEPGELFF
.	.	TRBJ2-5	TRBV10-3	TGTGCCGCAGGGGGGGCATTCGAAGAGACCCAGTACTTC	CAAGGAFEETQYF
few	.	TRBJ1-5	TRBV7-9	TGTGCCAGCAGCTTATTGGGGGATCAGCCCCAGCATTTT	CASSLLGDQPQHF
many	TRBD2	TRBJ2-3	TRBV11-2	TGTGCCAGCAGCCCCAGCGGGGGGGCTGAAGATACGCAGTATTTT	CASSPSGGAEDTQYF
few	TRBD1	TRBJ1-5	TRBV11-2	TGTGCCAGCAGCTCGGACAGGGTTCAGCCCCAGCATTTT	CASSSDRVQPQHF
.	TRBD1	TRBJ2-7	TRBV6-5	TGTGCCAGCAGACCCTCGGGACAGCCCTACGAGCAGTACTTC	CASRPSGQPYEQYF
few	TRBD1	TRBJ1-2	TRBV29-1	TGCAGCGTGATCGGGACAGGCGCCTTAGCTGGCTACACCTTC	CSVIGTGALAGYTF
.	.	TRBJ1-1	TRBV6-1	TGTGCCAGCAGTGAATTCCAAGCTTTCTTT	CASSEFQAFF
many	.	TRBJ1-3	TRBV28	TGTGCCAGTGGGCGGGCTGGAAACACCATATATTTT	CASGRAGNTIYF
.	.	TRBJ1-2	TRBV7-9	TGTGCCAGCAGCTTAGGGACGTACTATGGCTACACCTTC	CASSLGTYYGYTF
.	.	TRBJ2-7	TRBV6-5	TGTGCCAGCAGTTACCCAAGCTACGAGCAGTACTTC	CASSYPSYEQYF
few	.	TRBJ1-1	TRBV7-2	TGTGCCAGCAGCTACACGCCGGGCACTGAAGCTTTCTTT	CASSYTPGTEAFF
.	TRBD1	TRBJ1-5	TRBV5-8	TGTGCCAGCAGCTCCTTTTCCGGGACAGGGGGCTGGGATCAGCCCCAGCATTTT	CASSSFSGTGGWDQPQHF
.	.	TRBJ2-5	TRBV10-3	TGTGCCATCAGTGAGTCCCGAGACAACCAAGAGACCCAGTACTTC	CAISESRDNQETQYF
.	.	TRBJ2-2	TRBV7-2	TGTGCCAGCAGCTTCGACAGAAGCACCGGGGAGCTGTTTTTT	CASSFDRSTGELFF
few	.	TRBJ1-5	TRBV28	TGTGCCAGCAGTTTGGGGCAAAATCAGCCCCAGCATTTT	CASSLGQNQPQHF
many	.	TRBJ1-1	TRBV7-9	TGTGCCAGCAGTTCGAGGGATGGCAGGACGAACACTGAAGCTTTCTTT	CASSSRDGRTNTEAFF
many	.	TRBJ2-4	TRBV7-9	TGTGCCAGCAGCTACAGGTCCCAAAACATTCAGTACTTC	CASSYRSQNIQYF
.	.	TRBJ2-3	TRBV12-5	TGTGCTAGTGGTTTGGTAGTTGTACAGAGCACAGATACGCAGTATTTT	CASGLVVVQSTDTQYF
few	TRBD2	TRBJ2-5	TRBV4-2	TGTGCCAGCAGCCGGACTAGCGGGGGGAACCAAGAGACCCAGTACTTC	CASSRTSGGNQETQYF
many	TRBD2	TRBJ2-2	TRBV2	TGTGCCAGCACAAATGCGGGGGCGAACACCGGGGAGCTGTTTTTT	CASTNAGANTGELFF
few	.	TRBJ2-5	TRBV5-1	TGCGCCAGCAGCTCGACACAGGGTATGCAGACCCAGTACTTC	CASSSTQGMQTQYF